These 14 T cell receptor beta chains originate from one sample sequenced in a study of T cell responses to AZD1222 COVID-19 vaccine. The assay was immunoSEQ multiplex PCR, and TCRdb's table has in-frame clones only and misses some. The sample lists over 130,000 clones; about nine tenths were seen once. Sequenced material: peripheral blood, taken on day 0 of AZD1222 vaccination. The receptors here all came from an adult in good health.

The gene calls are TRBV4-1 and TRBJ2-7; TRBD1 might be the D (6 bases). Germline V lookup: CDR1 MGHRA, CDR2 YSYEKL. Deletions cut 5 bases from V and 7 bases from J, with 18 bases between. The CDR3 length is 14 residues. DNA of the CDR3: TGCGCCAGCAGCTATGGGGGCAGGGATGGTGAGCAGTACTTC. It specifies CASSYGGRDGEQYF.

The chain has TRBV5-5 and TRBJ1-1, with D perhaps TRBD1 (5 bases). V was trimmed by 2 bases and J by 1 base, leaving 15 bases between them. The CDR3 is made up of 16 amino acids. Germline V gives CDR1 SGHKS, CDR2 YYEKEE (reference sequence). The CDR3 here is CASSFLAQGRNTEAFF. The CDR3 coding sequence is TGTGCCAGCAGCTTTCTTGCGCAGGGCCGGAACACTGAAGCTTTCTTT.

The chain has TRBV10-3 and TRBJ1-1, with unresolved D. Trimming took 3 bases from V and 1 from J, leaving 6 bases between them. The germline V gene has CDR1 ENHRY and CDR2 SYGVKD. The CDR3 runs to 13 residues. The CDR3 loop reads CAISDLENTEAFF. The CDR3 DNA follows: TGTGCCATCAGTGACTTGGAGAACACTGAAGCTTTCTTT.

V gene TRBV5-6 combines with J gene TRBJ1-5; the D is unclear. Trimming pared 5 bases from V and 6 bases from J, leaving 12 bases between. Germline-derived CDR1 and CDR2 are SGHDT and YYEEEE. CDR3 length: 13 amino acids. This CDR3 is CASSMGVIQPQHF. In DNA form, the CDR3 reads TGTGCCAGCAGTATGGGAGTGATTCAGCCCCAGCATTTT.

CDR3 in amino acids: CASSPLSEQFF. CDR3 coding DNA: TGTGCCAGCAGTCCGCTAAGTGAGCAGTTCTTC. This chain links TRBV12-3 or TRBV12-4 with TRBJ2-1; D gene unclear. Trimming cost V 5 bases and J 9 bases, with 8 bases left between them. The CDR3 is 11 amino acids.

This chain links TRBV30 with TRBJ2-1; 7 positions agree with TRBD2. The ends lost 2 bases at V and 0 bases at J; junction bases unmatched: 7. This CDR3 is built from 16 residues. The germline V gene has CDR1 GTSNPN and CDR2 SVGIG (reference sequence). CDR3 residues: CAWSTSPGGSYNEQFF. CDR3 DNA sequence: TGTGCCTGGAGTACCTCTCCGGGGGGCTCCTACAATGAGCAGTTCTTC. The full variable domain, with the rest looked up from reference TRBV30 and TRBJ2-1, is SQTIHQWPATLVQPVGSPLSLECTVEGTSNPNLYWYRQAAGRGLQLLFYSVGIGQISSEVPQNLSASRPQDRQFILSSKKLLLSDSGFYLCAWSTSPGGSYNEQFFGPGTRLTVL.

This chain uses TRBV20-1 with TRBJ2-7; no definite D call. Between the trimmed V and J ends, which lost 3 bases and 4 bases, there was a span of 10 bases. The CDR3 totals 12 residues. CDR1 and CDR2 from the germline V gene are DFQATT and SNEGSKA (reference sequence). CDR3 nucleotides: TGCAGTGCTAGTAGCCTAGATTACGAGCAGTACTTC. It encodes CSASSLDYEQYF.

This chain links TRBV18 with TRBJ1-1; D is undetermined. Germline V gene sequence: CDR1 KGHSH, CDR2 LQKENI. The CDR3 spans 14 residues. V was trimmed by 4 bases and J by 0 bases, leaving 9 bases between them. The CDR3 spells CASSLGQMNTEAFF. CDR3 DNA: TGTGCCAGCTCACTAGGGCAGATGAACACTGAAGCTTTCTTT.

This chain joins TRBV5-1 and TRBJ2-7; D tentatively reads TRBD1 or TRBD2 (5 bases each). V was shortened by 3 bases and J by 5 bases, with 15 bases between the two germline ends. CDR1 is SGHRS and CDR2 is YFSETQ in the germline V gene. This CDR3 is built from 14 residues. The CDR3 loop reads CASSSGTDPDEQYF. CDR3 coding DNA: TGCGCCAGCAGCTCCGGGACCGACCCCGACGAGCAGTACTTC.

The V and J genes are TRBV7-2 and TRBJ2-7; D may be TRBD2 (6 bases). This CDR3 contains 16 residues. Germline loops: CDR1 SGHTA, CDR2 FQGNSA. Trimming shortened V by 2 bases and J by 0 bases, and 14 bases separated the two germline ends. CDR3 residues: CASSLWLRGFSYEQYF. CDR3 coding DNA: TGTGCCAGCAGCTTATGGCTCCGGGGGTTCTCCTACGAGCAGTACTTC.

The V call is TRBV25-1, the J call TRBJ1-3, with TRBD1 as a possible D gene (5 bases). The CDR3 totals 15 residues. V was clipped by 1 base and J by 2 bases, with 9 bases between them. Germline V gene sequence: CDR1 MGHDK, CDR2 SYGVNS. The CDR3 nucleotides read TGTGCCAGCAGTGAATGGGCAGGGACTGGAAACACCATATATTTT. Translated, it gives CASSEWAGTGNTIYF.

This clone is a singleton in its sample. The chain couples TRBV7-9 to TRBJ1-1, with 8 bases lining up with TRBD1. CDR3 length: 16 amino acids. Trimming removed 2 bases from V and 1 base from J; junction bases left unmatched: 6. In germline, CDR1 is SEHNR, CDR2 FQNEAQ (reference sequence). The DNA of the CDR3 is TGTGCCAGCAGCTTACCCGCAGGGGGCAGGAACACTGAAGCTTTCTTT. It yields the protein CASSLPAGGRNTEAFF.

A single count supports this clone. The genes are TRBV5-1 and TRBJ2-7, with D unresolved. The CDR3 covers 11 residues. In germline, CDR1 is SGHRS, CDR2 YFSETQ. Trimming left V 7 bases short and J 6 bases short, with 11 bases between. CDR3 protein: CASQGSCEQYF. For the CDR3, the DNA is TGCGCCAGCCAAGGAAGCTGCGAGCAGTACTTC.

This clone occurred once. The chain is built from TRBV27 and TRBJ2-5; D is unclear. There are 16 residues in the CDR3. Trimming took off 5 bases at V and 0 bases at J, with 16 bases between the two ends. Germline V CDR1 and CDR2: MNHEY, SMNVEV (reference sequence). CDR3 sequence reads: CASSPYGKAYQETQYF. The CDR3 nucleotides read TGTGCCAGCAGTCCCTATGGTAAGGCGTACCAAGAGACCCAGTACTTC.